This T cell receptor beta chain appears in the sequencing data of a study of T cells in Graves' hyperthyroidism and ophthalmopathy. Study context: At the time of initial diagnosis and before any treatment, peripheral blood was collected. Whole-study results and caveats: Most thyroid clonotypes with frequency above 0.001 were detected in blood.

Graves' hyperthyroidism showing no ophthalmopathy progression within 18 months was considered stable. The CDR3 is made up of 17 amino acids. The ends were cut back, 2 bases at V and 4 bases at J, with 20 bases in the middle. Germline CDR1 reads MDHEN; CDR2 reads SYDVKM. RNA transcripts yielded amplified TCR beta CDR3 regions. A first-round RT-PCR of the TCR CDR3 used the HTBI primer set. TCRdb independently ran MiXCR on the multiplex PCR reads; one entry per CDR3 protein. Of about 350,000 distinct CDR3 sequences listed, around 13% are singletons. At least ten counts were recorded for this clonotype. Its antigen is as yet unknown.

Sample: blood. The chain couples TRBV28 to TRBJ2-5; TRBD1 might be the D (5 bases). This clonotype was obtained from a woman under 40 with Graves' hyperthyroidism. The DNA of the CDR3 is TGTGCCAGCAGTTTAGGTCGAAGGGGCGGCGTGGTAGAGACCCAGTACTTC. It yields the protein CASSLGRRGGVVETQYF.